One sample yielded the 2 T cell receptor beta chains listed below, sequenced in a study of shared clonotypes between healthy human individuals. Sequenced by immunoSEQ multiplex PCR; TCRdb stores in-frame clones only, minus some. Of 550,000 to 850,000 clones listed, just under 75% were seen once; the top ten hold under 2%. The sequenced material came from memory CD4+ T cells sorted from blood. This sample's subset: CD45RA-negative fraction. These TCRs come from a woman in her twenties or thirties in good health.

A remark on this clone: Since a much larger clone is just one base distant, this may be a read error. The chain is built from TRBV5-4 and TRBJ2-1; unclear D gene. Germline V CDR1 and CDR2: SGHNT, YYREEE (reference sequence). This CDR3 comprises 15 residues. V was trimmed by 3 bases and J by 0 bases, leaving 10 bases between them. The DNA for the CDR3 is TGTGCCAGCAGCTCCGACTCGAGCTCCTACAATGAGCAGTTCTTC. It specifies CASSSDSSSYNEQFF.

CDR3 loop: CASSLVIAGATADTQYF. The CDR3 DNA is TGTGCCAGCAGCTTAGTGATAGCGGGAGCGACCGCAGATACGCAGTATTTT. The chain combines TRBV7-6 with TRBJ2-3; 9 bases agree with TRBD2. This CDR3 region has 17 residues. The germline CDR1 and CDR2 sequences are SGHVS and FNYEAQ. The V gene end was trimmed by 1 base and the J gene end by 4 bases; junction bases not matched to a gene: 9.